A selection of T cell receptor beta chains follows, all from one sample in a study of technical replicates of blood from a few donors. Here immunoSEQ multiplex PCR was the method, and the copy in TCRdb shows in-frame clones only, minus some. This sample carries about 83,000 clones, roughly 92% of them seen once, and the ten largest clones take about 0.23%. Sample: T cells isolated from PBMCs. These receptors were obtained from a human donor in good health. Both conserved end residues are part of each CDR3. The D gene is left open where the match is weak. Rows may omit the clone size; those that give it use once, few, many or a size class.

j_call d_call v_call clone_size cdr3_nt cdr3_aa
TRBJ2-7 - TRBV4-1 - TGCGCCAGCAGCCAAGCGGTATCTTACTACGAGCAGTACTTC CASSQAVSYYEQYF
TRBJ2-1 TRBD1 TRBV5-6 - TGTGCCAGCAGCATACGAGACAGGGGTCCCTACAATGAGCAGTTCTTC CASSIRDRGPYNEQFF
TRBJ2-2 - TRBV28 - TGTGCCAGCGCTGCCAGACAGACCGGGGAGCTGTTTTTT CASAARQTGELFF
TRBJ2-2 - TRBV7-8 - TGTGCCAGCAGCTTAGGAGACAGAGAGACCGGGGAGCTGTTTTTT CASSLGDRETGELFF
TRBJ2-7 - TRBV5-1 - TGCGCCAGCAGCCTGAGGGGGGGCGGAAGTCCCGAGCAGTACTTC CASSLRGGGSPEQYF
TRBJ2-7 TRBD1 TRBV6-6 - TGTGCCAGCAGACTGGGACAGGGATCCTACGAGCAGTACTTC CASRLGQGSYEQYF
TRBJ2-3 TRBD2 TRBV28 - TGTGCCAGCAAGGCTAGCGGGAGTACAGATACGCAGTATTTT CASKASGSTDTQYF
TRBJ2-7 TRBD2 TRBV4-1 - TGCGCCAGCAGCCACCTAAGCGGGAGTTCCTACGAGCAGTACTTC CASSHLSGSSYEQYF
TRBJ2-7 TRBD2 TRBV9 once TGTGCCAGCAGCGTATTGGTCCTAGCGGGGAAATCCACCTACGAGCAGTACTTC CASSVLVLAGKSTYEQYF
TRBJ2-7 - TRBV7-9 - TGTGCCAGCAGCTCCGCGGGAAAGCAGTACTTC CASSSAGKQYF
TRBJ2-6 - TRBV14 - TGTGCCAGCAGCCTAGTGTCTGGGGCCAACGTCCTGACTTTC CASSLVSGANVLTF
TRBJ2-2 - TRBV5-1 - TGCGCCAGCAGAATCCAGGTGGACACCGGGGAGCTGTTTTTT CASRIQVDTGELFF
TRBJ2-7 - TRBV30 - TGTGCCTGGAATACAGGGCAGGATCAGCAGTACTTC CAWNTGQDQQYF
TRBJ1-4 - TRBV7-6 - TGTGCCAGCAGCTCCCTCCACCTCGTCGGACAGACAACTAATGAAAAACTGTTTTTT CASSSLHLVGQTTNEKLFF
TRBJ2-1 TRBD2 TRBV2 - TGTGCCAGCAGTGAGATTAGCGGGAGTTCTAAGGAGCAGTTCTTC CASSEISGSSKEQFF
TRBJ2-7 TRBD2 TRBV13 - TGTGCCAGCAGCTTACCCCGAACTAGCGGGAGCCTCCGGGACGCACCTGCCTACGAGCAGTACTTC CASSLPRTSGSLRDAPAYEQYF
TRBJ1-3 - TRBV18 - TGTGCCAGCTCACCATCGCGCGGGGGAAACACCATATATTTT CASSPSRGGNTIYF
TRBJ1-6 - TRBV5-6 - TGTGCCAGCAGCTTGGCCGGGGGGGAATTTCTGGGGTCACCCCTCCACTTT CASSLAGGEFLGSPLHF
TRBJ2-2 - TRBV19 - TGTGCCAGTATGTACAGGCCTTCGAACACCGGGGAGCTGTTTTTT CASMYRPSNTGELFF
TRBJ2-1 - TRBV11-3 - TGTGCCAGCAGCTTCCGGGACAACAATGAGCAGTTCTTC CASSFRDNNEQFF
TRBJ2-6 - TRBV7-2 - TGTGCCAGCAGCCCCTCAGTCTCTGGGGCCAACGTCCTGACTTTC CASSPSVSGANVLTF
TRBJ2-7 TRBD2 TRBV27 - TGTGCCAGCAGCATCGTCGGGACTAGCGGGAGTATCTACGAGCAGTACTTC CASSIVGTSGSIYEQYF
TRBJ2-7 - TRBV7-2 - TGTGCCAGCAGCTTATCCCGAGAGAGTCCCGAGCAGTACTTC CASSLSRESPEQYF
TRBJ2-5 - TRBV5-6 once TGTGCCAGCAGCGGACAGCCCCCTGGGACCCAGTACTTC CASSGQPPGTQYF
TRBJ2-1 - TRBV27 - TGTGCCAGCAGTCCCGCTAGGGGCAATGAGCAGTTCTTC CASSPARGNEQFF
TRBJ2-7 TRBD1 TRBV7-9 - TGTGCCAGCAGCTTTTATCAAGGGACAGGGGAACCCTACGAGCAGTACTTC CASSFYQGTGEPYEQYF
TRBJ2-2 TRBD2 TRBV14 - TGTGCCAGCAGCCAAGATGATCTAGCGGGAGGGAAGTCCGGGGAGCTGTTTTTT CASSQDDLAGGKSGELFF
TRBJ1-5 TRBD1 TRBV5-1 - TGCGCCAGCAGCTTGACAGGGGGCGGCAATCAGCCCCAGCATTTT CASSLTGGGNQPQHF
TRBJ1-4 - TRBV7-6 - TGTGCCAGCAGCTTACCCAGGGTTGGAACTAATGAAAAACTGTTTTTT CASSLPRVGTNEKLFF
TRBJ1-4 TRBD1 TRBV7-2 - TGTGCCAGCAGCTCATCCAGGGGGCCCGGTGAAAAACTGTTTTTT CASSSSRGPGEKLFF
TRBJ1-1 TRBD1 TRBV6-5 - TGTGCCAGCAGTTTCCGGGACAGCACTGAAGCTTTCTTT CASSFRDSTEAFF
TRBJ2-2 TRBD2 TRBV19 - TGTGCCAGTAGTTTCGGACTAGCGGGAGGCCCGAAGGGCGGGGAGCTGTTTTTT CASSFGLAGGPKGGELFF
TRBJ1-5 - TRBV28 - TGTGCCAGCAGTTATGTAGCTAATCAGCCCCAGCATTTT CASSYVANQPQHF
TRBJ1-2 - TRBV14 - TGTGCCAGCAGCCCCGACAGCTATGGCTACACCTTC CASSPDSYGYTF
TRBJ2-3 - TRBV21-1 - TGTGCCAAAAGGAGGGCCGATGGGGAGGATACGCAGTATTTT CAKRRADGEDTQYF